This T cell receptor beta chain was documented in a study of OX40 agonist ivuxolimab in advanced cancers. Background on the study: Patients in dose escalation had liver, melanoma, kidney or head and neck cancers. Three patients responded partially, comprising one with hepatocellular carcinoma and two with cutaneous melanoma. The study, taken as a whole, reports: Nonresponders, in some cases, also had low normalized T-cell clonal expansion.

Per germline, CDR1 PRHDT and CDR2 FYEKMQ (reference sequence). After removal of 4 bases from V and 2 bases from J, the junction contained 2 bases not matched to a gene. The CDR3 runs 14 residues. Clones were sequenced by immunoSEQ multiplex PCR, and TCRdb holds only the in-frame ones, with some missing. The sample lists approximately 90,000 clones, approximately 91% occurring once. Systemic immunosuppression or autoimmune disease history was grounds to exclude patients. With respect to this clone: Its antigen is as yet unknown.

The rearrangement links TRBV13 to TRBJ2-7, with 10 bases that match TRBD2. The clonotype was recovered from an adult with an advanced solid tumor such as melanoma, head and neck, liver or kidney cancer. Sequenced material: CD4+ or CD8+ T cells sorted from blood, taken in a trial of the OX40 agonist ivuxolimab. The CDR3 nucleotides read TGTGCCAGCAGCTACAGCGGGGGGGCCTACGAGCAGTACTTC. This translates into CASSYSGGAYEQYF.